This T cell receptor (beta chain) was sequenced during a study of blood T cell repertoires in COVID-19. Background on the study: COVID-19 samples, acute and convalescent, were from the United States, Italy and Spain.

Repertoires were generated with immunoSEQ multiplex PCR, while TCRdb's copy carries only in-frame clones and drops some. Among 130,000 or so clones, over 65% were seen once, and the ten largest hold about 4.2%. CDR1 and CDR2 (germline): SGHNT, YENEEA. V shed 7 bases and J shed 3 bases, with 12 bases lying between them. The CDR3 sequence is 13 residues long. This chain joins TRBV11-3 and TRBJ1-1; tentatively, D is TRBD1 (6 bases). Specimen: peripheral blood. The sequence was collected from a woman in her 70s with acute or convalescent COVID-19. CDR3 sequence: CASNPQGDTEAFF. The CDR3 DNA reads TGTGCCAGCAACCCACAGGGAGACACTGAAGCTTTCTTT.